The TCR beta chain described here comes from a study of technical replicates of blood from a few donors. The V gene's germline CDR1 is MGHRA and CDR2 YSYEKL. This CDR3 is 15 amino acids long. The ends were cut back, 3 bases at V and 9 bases at J, with 15 bases in the middle. This clone appeared a few times. Some clones are missing from TCRdb's copy, which holds only in-frame ones; the method was immunoSEQ multiplex PCR. The sample has tens of thousands of clones, roughly 94% seen once. Sequenced: T cells isolated from PBMCs. The receptor was derived from a human donor in good health. The rearrangement links TRBV4-1 to TRBJ1-6; D possibly corresponds to TRBD1 (6 bases). This CDR3 reads CASSQRGGEISPLHF. CDR3 sequence (DNA): TGCGCCAGCAGCCAGCGAGGGGGGGAAATTTCACCCCTCCACTTT.